The 4 T cell receptor beta chains in this list originate from one sample, sequenced in a study of regulatory T cells in long-lasting Graves disease. Arm-PCR with iRepertoire HTBI primers amplified the CDR3 regions for these TCR beta libraries. TCRdb ran MiXCR on the multiplex PCR reads and lists one entry per CDR3 protein. The sample contains around 500,000 distinct CDR3 sequences, around 16% of which appear only once. The time point denotes: newly diagnosed GD, antithyroid drugs for less than 3 months. Extracted PBMC RNA gave rise to the TCR library. The data also belong to a second study, concerning T cells in Graves' hyperthyroidism and ophthalmopathy.

The sequencing used peripheral blood mononuclear cells (PBMCs), collected at new diagnosis, from a patient treated with antithyroid drugs. The receptors originated from a woman between 40 and 65 years old with Graves disease.

This chain uses TRBV28 with TRBJ1-5; no definite D call. Germline V gene sequence: CDR1 MDHEN, CDR2 SYDVKM. CDR3 size: 17 residues. Trimming cost V 2 bases and J 1 base, with 15 bases left between them. The CDR3 DNA reads as TGTGCCAGCAGTTTAAGGGCCTCCAGAAGGAGCAATCAGCCCCAGCATTTT. It translates to CASSLRASRRSNQPQHF.

The chain couples TRBV6-8 to TRBJ2-7; D gene ambiguous. CDR3 length equals 15 residues. From germline, CDR1 is MNHGY and CDR2 SAAAGT. The V gene lost 3 bases and the J gene lost 2 bases, with 14 bases spanning the gap. The chain's CDR3 is CASSYKLDTAYEQYF. The DNA of the CDR3 is TGTGCCAGCAGTTATAAATTAGACACCGCCTACGAGCAGTACTTC.

This chain links TRBV4-3 with TRBJ2-1, with D uncertain. The CDR3 totals 12 residues. Trimming pared 0 bases from V and 9 bases from J, leaving 6 bases between. Looked up from germline, CDR1 is LGHNA and CDR2 is YSLEER. The CDR3 protein is CASSQDLSEQFF. Here the CDR3 DNA reads TGCGCCAGCAGCCAAGATCTTAGTGAGCAGTTCTTC.

Many counts were recorded for this clonotype. The J gene is TRBJ2-7, the V gene TRBV13, with D maybe TRBD2 (6 bases). Germline CDR1 and CDR2: PRHDT and FYEKMQ (reference sequence). V dropped 6 bases and J dropped 2 bases, with 14 bases sitting between them. The CDR3 is 14 amino acids. CDR3 bases: TGTGCCAGCAGATGCTGGGGAGGAGCCTACGAGCAGTACTTC. It specifies CASRCWGGAYEQYF. Using reference TRBV13 and TRBJ2-7 for the parts outside the CDR3, the full variable domain is AAGVIQSPRHLIKEKRETATLKCYPIPRHDTVYWYQQGPGQDPQFLISFYEKMQSDKGSIPDRFSAQQFSDYHSELNMSSLELGDSALYFCASRCWGGAYEQYFGPGTRLTVT.